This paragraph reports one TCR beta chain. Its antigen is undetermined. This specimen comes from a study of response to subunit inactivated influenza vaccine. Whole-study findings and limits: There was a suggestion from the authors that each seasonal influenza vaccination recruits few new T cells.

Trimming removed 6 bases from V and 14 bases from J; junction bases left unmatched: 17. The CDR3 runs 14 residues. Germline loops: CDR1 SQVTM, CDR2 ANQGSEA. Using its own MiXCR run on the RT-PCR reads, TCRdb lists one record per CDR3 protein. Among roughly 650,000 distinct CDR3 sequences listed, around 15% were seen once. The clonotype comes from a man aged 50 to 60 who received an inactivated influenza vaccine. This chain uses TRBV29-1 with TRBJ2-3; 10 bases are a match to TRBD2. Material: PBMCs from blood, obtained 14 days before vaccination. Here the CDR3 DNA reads TGCAGCGTGTTCGGAAAGCTAGCGGGAGCTCAGGGGTATTTT. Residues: CSVFGKLAGAQGYF.